These T cell receptor beta chains were read from a single sample in a study of T-cell reconstitution after alpha-beta-depleted transplantation in children. Via MiXCR, TCRdb re-called the PCR reads, giving one row per CDR3 protein. The profile covers about 300,000 distinct CDR3 sequences, with 10% appearing a single time and around 7.5% taken by the ten largest. Source: PBMCs, taken before TCRalphabeta/CD19-depleted stem cell transplant. These receptor sequences come from a boy in the first two years of life with acute myeloid leukemia, due to receive a stem cell transplant. CDR3s include the opening cysteine and the closing phenylalanine or tryptophan.

v_gene: TRBV7-2
CDR3aa: CASTPGGSGANVLTF

v_gene: TRBV12-3/TRBV12-4
CDR3aa: CASSLRTGRIEAFF

v_gene: TRBV24-1
CDR3aa: CATSDPGGGVTDTQYF

v_gene: TRBV7-3
CDR3aa: CASSLRGGVTSGGQNEQFF

v_gene: TRBV28
CDR3aa: CASSRRGWDSPLHF

v_gene: TRBV15
CDR3aa: CATSRDRVVWNFVVNGYTF

v_gene: TRBV3-1
CDR3aa: CASSPIRTGIRTEAFF

v_gene: TRBV11-2
CDR3aa: CASSLFNRNNEQFF

v_gene: TRBV7-2
CDR3aa: CASSRDRGPNNEQFF

v_gene: TRBV7-2
CDR3aa: CASSLRAGGGNNEQFF

v_gene: TRBV12-3/TRBV12-4
CDR3aa: CASSYQGRPPEQYF

v_gene: TRBV9
CDR3aa: CASSGGYEQFF

v_gene: TRBV7-3
CDR3aa: CASSLGGKNEQYF

v_gene: TRBV5-1
CDR3aa: CASSLVLGRVNTEAFF

v_gene: TRBV24-1
CDR3aa: CATSETGVSTDTQYF

v_gene: TRBV6-5
CDR3aa: CASSYSGQDAYEQYF

v_gene: TRBV7-3
CDR3aa: CASSWDRTYEQYF

v_gene: TRBV20-1
CDR3aa: CSARPLMGLAVLPTDTQYF

v_gene: TRBV7-3
CDR3aa: CASSRGGAMNTEAFF

v_gene: TRBV20-1
CDR3aa: CSATRGFYNSPLHF

v_gene: TRBV28
CDR3aa: CASSLWADPYNSPLHF

v_gene: TRBV5-1
CDR3aa: CASSREGQGANEQYF

v_gene: TRBV7-3
CDR3aa: CASSPNFGETQYF

v_gene: TRBV11-2
CDR3aa: CASSTKETQYF

v_gene: TRBV29-1
CDR3aa: CSVEGPPHRYEQYF

v_gene: TRBV27
CDR3aa: CASSPTWTSGTYEQYF

v_gene: TRBV7-6
CDR3aa: CASSLVGSGTPAPSTDTQYF

v_gene: TRBV3-1
CDR3aa: CASSQGRSNQPQHF

v_gene: TRBV20-1
CDR3aa: CSAPRGTGYYEQYF

v_gene: TRBV12-3/TRBV12-4
CDR3aa: CASSLGRMFDTQYF

v_gene: TRBV19
CDR3aa: CASSHGTSGSYNEQFF

v_gene: TRBV29-1
CDR3aa: CSVERDLVYNEQFF

v_gene: TRBV5-1
CDR3aa: CASSLQSRGNEQYF

v_gene: TRBV19
CDR3aa: CASRGRTEIYGYTF

v_gene: TRBV6-5
CDR3aa: CASSYPTSGSNNEQFF

v_gene: TRBV27
CDR3aa: CASSSGTGFYEQYF

v_gene: TRBV7-3
CDR3aa: CASSIGQGWTDTQYF

v_gene: TRBV2
CDR3aa: CASIRGVGYTF

v_gene: TRBV12-3/TRBV12-4
CDR3aa: CASTQSFAAQYEQYF

v_gene: TRBV4-3
CDR3aa: CASSQAPQGGNYEQYF

v_gene: TRBV16
CDR3aa: CASSPSRGSSYEQYF

v_gene: TRBV10-3
CDR3aa: CAISGAPRSETQYF

v_gene: TRBV7-3
CDR3aa: CASSLRTSGEAQFF